The subject of this entry is one TCR beta chain. No antigen is known for it. Unstimulated regulatory T cells (CD4+CD25+CD127-), CD4+CD25- non-regulatory cells, CD4 and CD8 cells were FACS-sorted from thawed PBMCs. The data originate from a study of Tregs in tolerant kidney transplant recipients. Study-level findings and limits: The small number of patients limits these findings pending further validation.

Only in-frame clones appear in the TCRdb table, and some are missing; sequencing was by immunoSEQ multiplex PCR. The top ten clones hold 4.5% to 5% of a sample with some 88,000 clones, approximately 94% of them seen once. The CDR3 has 13 amino acids. Trimming took off 7 bases at V and 6 bases at J, with 15 bases between the two ends. Germline V gives CDR1 ENHRY, CDR2 SYGVKD. The clonotype was recovered from a human donor in good health. V is TRBV10-3 and J is TRBJ1-1, with no clear D. The sequenced sample was CD8+ T cells from blood. The CDR3 sequence: CAITRTLYAEAFF. The CDR3 DNA sequence: TGTGCCATCACCCGCACTTTGTATGCTGAAGCTTTCTTT.